This TCR beta chain emerged from a study of blood T cell repertoires in COVID-19. Authors' analysis steps: Amplification of reference gene primers was used by the study to estimate nucleated cell counts. Sequenced by immunoSEQ multiplex PCR; TCRdb stores in-frame clones only, minus some. V, J and clone size are those of that table, while D and trimming were read from the DNA. The sample contains over 200,000 clones, approximately 84% of which appear only once. The CDR3 runs to 15 residues. Sequencing used PBMCs or T cells enriched from blood (not recorded which). The source of this sequence is a man in his forties who had recovered from COVID-19. The J gene is TRBJ2-3, the V gene TRBV7-5; the D call in the table, TRBD2, was not verified against the DNA. TRBV7-5 is an annotated pseudogene. DNA of the CDR3: TGTGTCAGAAGCTTAGCGGAAGGACTGACAGATACGCAGTATTTT. Translated, it gives CVRSLAEGLTDTQYF.